The 12 T cell receptor beta chains below all came from one sample that was sequenced in a study of STAT5B mutations in CD4+ large granular lymphocyte leukemia. Profiled with immunoSEQ multiplex PCR; TCRdb holds only in-frame clones, not every one. The sample yields 30,000 to 40,000 clones, around 85% seen once. Specimen: CD4+ T cells from blood buffy coats. The receptors originated from a human donor in good health.

V usage is TRBV4-1 and J usage is TRBJ2-7; D perhaps matches TRBD1 (6 bases). Germline V gives CDR1 MGHRA, CDR2 YSYEKL. The CDR3 has 16 residues. The V end was cut by 0 bases, the J end by 0 bases, with 12 bases between. The CDR3 here is CASSQDRGPSSYEQYF. CDR3 DNA sequence: TGCGCCAGCAGCCAAGACAGGGGCCCGAGCTCCTACGAGCAGTACTTC.

This clone was detected only a few times. The chain uses TRBV7-2 and TRBJ2-3; D gene ambiguous. This CDR3 contains 13 residues. Deletions cut 1 base from V and 9 bases from J, with 11 bases between. Germline CDR1 is SGHTA and CDR2 is FQGNSA. DNA of the CDR3: TGTGCCAGCAGCTTAGTTGCTGGTGGAACGCAGTATTTT. The encoded protein is CASSLVAGGTQYF.

The chain is built from TRBV5-4 and TRBJ2-5; unclear D gene. Trimming removed 0 bases at V and 5 bases at J, with 11 bases between. The CDR3 extends over 14 amino acids. Germline V gene lookup returns CDR1 SGHNT and CDR2 YYREEE (reference sequence). The CDR3 region has the DNA TGTGCCAGCAGCTTGGCGGCGCTACTCGAGACCCAGTACTTC. Amino acids: CASSLAALLETQYF.

V usage is TRBV4-3 and J usage is TRBJ2-7; 7 bases agree with TRBD1. The CDR3 runs 16 residues. V shed 0 bases and J 2 bases; nucleotides not matched to a gene: 7. Germline CDR1 and CDR2: LGHNA and YSLEER. Written as DNA, the CDR3 is TGCGCCAGCAGCCAAGAGGCACAGGGGTCGACCTACGAGCAGTACTTC. Translation gives CASSQEAQGSTYEQYF.

This clone was found once. The chain employs TRBV18 and TRBJ2-7; no clear D. V shed 6 bases and J shed 5 bases, with 8 bases lying between them. This CDR3 is 11 amino acids long. The germline V gene encodes CDR1 KGHSH and CDR2 LQKENI. The CDR3: CASSRGDEQYF. The CDR3 DNA is TGTGCCAGCTCCCGCGGTGACGAGCAGTACTTC.

The CDR3 coding sequence is TGTGCCAGCGTTACAGGGGGCCCAGGGGAGACCCAGTACTTC. Its translation: CASVTGGPGETQYF. V and J are TRBV2 and TRBJ2-5; 9 bases line up with TRBD1. The ends lost 8 bases at V and 5 bases at J; junction bases unmatched: 9. CDR3 length: 14 amino acids. Germline V gene data show CDR1 as SNHLY and CDR2 as FYNNEI.

The J gene is TRBJ1-3, the V gene TRBV12-5, with a tentative D call TRBD1 (5 bases). Germline loops: CDR1 LGHNT, CDR2 FRNRAP. The CDR3 runs 21 residues. Trimming removed 0 bases from V and 0 bases from J, with 24 bases in between. The CDR3 loop is CASGLVIEPPRDSDSGNTIYF. The CDR3 coding sequence is TGTGCTAGTGGTTTGGTAATAGAACCCCCCCGGGACTCCGACTCTGGAAACACCATATATTTT.

The chain links TRBV6-7 to TRBJ2-7; 7 bases are shared with TRBD1. TRBV6-7 is an ORF; its function is uncertain. This CDR3 spans 14 amino acids. V was pared by 2 bases and J by 5 bases, with 6 bases of the junction left unmatched. In nucleotides, the CDR3 is TGTGCCAGCAGTTACCCCAGGGGGTTAGACGAGCAGTACTTC. It translates to CASSYPRGLDEQYF.

This chain uses TRBV15 with TRBJ2-7, with D perhaps TRBD1 (6 bases). Trimming took 1 base from V and 2 from J, leaving 15 bases between them. The length of the CDR3 is 16 residues. Germline values: CDR1 LNHNV, CDR2 YYDKDF (reference sequence). The CDR3 here is CATSRGGLDRAYEQYF. The DNA of the CDR3 is TGTGCCACCAGCAGAGGTGGACTGGACAGAGCCTACGAGCAGTACTTC.

The chain couples TRBV9 to TRBJ2-1; D is possibly TRBD2 (7 bases). Between the trimmed V and J ends, which lost 0 bases and 0 bases, there was a span of 16 bases. Looked up from germline, CDR1 is SGDLS and CDR2 is YYNGEE. This CDR3 has 18 residues. The CDR3 spells CASSVGGGGRSSYNEQFF. DNA for the CDR3: TGTGCCAGCAGCGTAGGGGGAGGGGGGAGGTCCTCCTACAATGAGCAGTTCTTC.

This rearrangement joins TRBV5-1 to TRBJ2-4; TRBD1 matches at 7 bases. J lost 1 base, V lost 4 bases, and 8 bases had no gene match. Germline-derived CDR1 and CDR2 are SGHRS and YFSETQ. CDR3 length: 16 residues. CDR3 nucleotides: TGCGCCAGCAGCCCGGGACAGCTAGGGGCCAAAAACATTCAGTACTTC. Amino acids: CASSPGQLGAKNIQYF.

The V call is TRBV11-3, the J call TRBJ2-7; D is ambiguous. The V and J ends lost 0 bases and 2 bases respectively, with 11 bases between them. The CDR3 has 15 amino acids. Germline V CDR1 and CDR2: SGHNT, YENEEA. The CDR3: CASSLDGEQPYEQYF. CDR3 in DNA: TGTGCCAGCAGCTTAGATGGGGAACAGCCCTACGAGCAGTACTTC.